A few counts support the clone carrying this TCR beta chain. This record comes from a study of naive and memory T cell subsets. The CDR3 totals 15 residues. V lost 2 bases to trimming and J lost 5 bases, with 18 bases between them. Germline lookup yields CDR1 SQVTM and CDR2 ANQGSEA. Both TRBC1 and TRBC2 were covered by a beta constant-region primer of two equimolar oligonucleotides. TCRdb reprocessed the UMI-ligation and nested PCR reads with MiXCR, giving one entry per CDR3 protein. Among some 83,000 distinct CDR3 sequences listed, roughly 14% were seen once. V usage is TRBV29-1 and J usage is TRBJ1-1; no definite D call. This TCR derives from a human donor in good health. The sequenced material came from central memory CD4+ T cells from blood. The CDR3 sequence: CSVESPALKGTEAFF. DNA for the CDR3: TGCAGCGTTGAATCACCTGCTCTAAAGGGTACTGAAGCTTTCTTT.